A single sample gave rise to the 17 T cell receptor beta chains below, sequenced in a study of shared clonotypes between healthy human individuals (dated by TCRdb to about 2020). Library prep was done by the immunoSEQ multiplex PCR assay. What TCRdb holds here is the immuneACCESS table cut down to in-frame rearrangements. Part of the clones is not present; checked against another copy, under half of the missing clones reflect an unresolved V gene, and the others are unexplained. A total of approximately 2,000,000 clones appear in this sample, 85% to 95% of them only once. 0.37% of the sample lies in the top ten. Source material: naive CD4+ T cells from PBMCs. The meaning of the sample's cell subset or site label: CD45RA+ positively selected. The receptors were sampled from a young man in good health. Some clones in this sample may be carry-over from other donors' samples.

J is TRBJ2-7 and V is TRBV2; D call uncertain. The CDR3 consists of 12 residues. Germline V gene sequence: CDR1 SNHLY, CDR2 FYNNEI. The ends were cut back, 6 bases at V and 3 bases at J, with 9 bases in the middle. The CDR3 region has the DNA TGTGCCAGCAGGGTACAAGGCTACGAGCAGTACTTC. This sequence encodes CASRVQGYEQYF.

The genes are TRBV6-6 and TRBJ2-1; the match to TRBD1 covers 8 bases. Germline CDR1 and CDR2: MNHNY and SVGAGI (reference sequence). V lost 7 bases, J lost 7 bases, and 3 bases stayed unmatched. The CDR3 runs 12 residues. The CDR3 loop reads CASMYRGNEQFF. In DNA form, the CDR3 reads TGTGCCAGCATGTACAGGGGGAATGAGCAGTTCTTC.

The chain carries TRBV7-2 and TRBJ2-2; D remains ambiguous. Trimming pared 6 bases from V and 1 base from J, leaving 6 bases between. The CDR3 is 13 amino acids. The germline gives CDR1 SGHTA, CDR2 FQGNSA. This CDR3 reads CASRARNTGELFF. DNA for the CDR3: TGTGCCAGCAGAGCCAGGAACACCGGGGAGCTGTTTTTT.

This clone was counted a single time. The chain recombines TRBV11-2 with TRBJ2-7; D possibly corresponds to TRBD2 (5 bases). The CDR3 is 12 amino acids. The V gene lost 5 bases and the J gene lost 3 bases, with 8 bases spanning the gap. Germline loops: CDR1 SGHAT, CDR2 FQNNGV. The CDR3 nucleotides read TGTGCCAGCAGCACGGAGGTCTACGAGCAGTACTTC. It is translated as CASSTEVYEQYF.

The rearrangement joins TRBV2 to TRBJ1-5; a possible D gene is TRBD1 (5 bases). V dropped 5 bases and J dropped 4 bases, with 18 bases sitting between them. This CDR3 spans 16 amino acids. In germline, CDR1 is SNHLY, CDR2 FYNNEI. CDR3 DNA: TGTGCCAGCAGTCTAAGTCGGACAAAACTAAATCAGCCCCAGCATTTT. This translates into CASSLSRTKLNQPQHF.

In its sample, this clone was seen once. This sequence joins TRBV4-2 and TRBJ1-2; the D is unclear. The CDR3 is made up of 15 amino acids. The V gene's germline CDR1 is LGHNA and CDR2 YNFKEQ. Trimming removed 0 bases at V and 8 bases at J, with 16 bases between. The CDR3 is CASSQDSGPLKGYTF. CDR3 DNA sequence: TGTGCCAGCAGCCAAGATTCTGGACCGCTAAAGGGCTACACCTTC.

In this sample, this clone turned up a few times. The genes are TRBV29-1 and TRBJ1-1; possible D gene TRBD1, 6 bases. Germline CDR1 and CDR2: SQVTM and ANQGSEA. V shed 6 bases and J shed 1 base, with 12 bases lying between them. The CDR3 length is 13 residues. This chain's CDR3 is CSVTGLPNTEAFF. CDR3 bases: TGCAGCGTCACAGGGCTTCCGAACACTGAAGCTTTCTTT.

The chain carries TRBV19 and TRBJ1-5, with D perhaps matching TRBD1 (5 bases). CDR1 is LNHDA, CDR2 SQIVND, per germline (reference sequence). Between the trimmed V and J ends, which lost 9 bases and 7 bases, there was a span of 16 bases. The CDR3 is made up of 13 amino acids. CDR3 nucleotides: TGTGCCAGCGCGGGACGCTTGGCGCAGCCCCAGCATTTT. The encoded protein is CASAGRLAQPQHF. Drawing the rest from reference TRBV19 and TRBJ1-5, the complete variable domain is DGGITQSPKYLFRKEGQNVTLSCEQNLNHDAMYWYRQDPGQGLRLIYYSQIVNDFQKGDIAEGYSVSREKKESFPLTVTSAQKNPTAFYLCASAGRLAQPQHFGDGTRLSIL.

CDR3 nucleotides: TGCGCCAGCAGCCAGGGGCGCGCAGGGGCTAACTATGGCTACACCTTC. It encodes CASSQGRAGANYGYTF. J is TRBJ1-2 and V is TRBV4-1, with a tentative D call TRBD1 (6 bases). The ends were cut back, 3 bases at V and 0 bases at J, with 14 bases in the middle. The CDR3 length is 16 residues. Germline V gene sequence: CDR1 MGHRA, CDR2 YSYEKL.

J is TRBJ2-1 and V is TRBV7-3; D remains ambiguous. This CDR3 spans 13 amino acids. Trimming removed 1 base at V and 6 bases at J, with 7 bases between. Germline V lookup: CDR1 SGHTA, CDR2 FQGTGA. CDR3 bases: TGTGCCAGCAGCTTAATGGCAGGCAATGAGCAGTTCTTC. Translation: CASSLMAGNEQFF. Supplemented by reference TRBV7-3 and TRBJ2-1, the full variable domain reads GAGVSQTPSNKVTEKGKYVELRCDPISGHTALYWYRQSLGQGPEFLIYFQGTGAADDSGLPNDRFFAVRPEGSVSTLKIQRTERGDSAVYLCASSLMAGNEQFFGPGTRLTVL.

The chain has TRBV5-1 and TRBJ1-4; D is uncertain. V lost 4 bases and J 7 bases, leaving 17 bases between the germline ends. The CDR3 consists of 15 residues. Germline loops: CDR1 SGHRS, CDR2 YFSETQ. DNA of the CDR3: TGCGCCAGCAGCCCCCCAGGTGGAGGGTTTGAAAAACTGTTTTTT. The encoded protein is CASSPPGGGFEKLFF.

This chain connects TRBV5-6 to TRBJ1-4; D call uncertain. Germline V gives CDR1 SGHDT, CDR2 YYEEEE. CDR3 size: 16 residues. Trimming shortened V by 4 bases and J by 5 bases, and 18 bases separated the two germline ends. This chain's CDR3 is CASSPLSASGNEKLFF. CDR3 DNA: TGTGCCAGCAGCCCCCTCAGTGCATCGGGGAATGAAAAACTGTTTTTT.

The rearrangement uses TRBV7-8 and TRBJ2-3; no reliable D call. The CDR3 has 14 residues. Germline CDR1 reads SGHVS; CDR2 reads FQNEAQ. The ends were cut back, 4 bases at V and 4 bases at J, with 12 bases in the middle. The DNA for the CDR3 is TGTGCCAGCAGCTCCCTTACTCCGCCAGATACGCAGTATTTT. Translation gives CASSSLTPPDTQYF.

V is TRBV6-4 and J is TRBJ1-5, with D perhaps TRBD1 (5 bases). The V end was cut by 11 bases, the J end by 9 bases, with 26 bases between. There are 15 residues in the CDR3. In germline, CDR1 is MRHNA, CDR2 SNTAGT. CDR3 in amino acids: CAHSSRGDPGGPQHF. CDR3 nucleotides: TGTGCCCACAGTTCGCGGGGGGACCCGGGGGGGCCCCAGCATTTT.

On this clone: This sample includes further DNA sequences coding for the same CDR3. V gene TRBV29-1 combines with J gene TRBJ2-1; 12 bases match TRBD2. Germline values: CDR1 SQVTM, CDR2 ANQGSEA. Trimming cost V 7 bases and J 2 bases; bases outside gene matches: 0. This CDR3 contains 13 residues. The CDR3 bases are TGCAGCGCTAGCGGGAGGGCCTACAATGAGCAGTTCTTC. Translated, it gives CSASGRAYNEQFF.

The V and J genes are TRBV5-6 and TRBJ2-1, with 9 bases that match TRBD2. Unmatched junction bases numbered 10, after V lost 5 bases and J lost 7 bases. Germline V gene sequence: CDR1 SGHDT, CDR2 YYEEEE. This CDR3 spans 15 amino acids. The CDR3 DNA sequence: TGTGCCAGCAGAGGGGGCGCGGGAGGGATAAATGAGCAGTTCTTC. Its translation is CASRGGAGGINEQFF.

The chain has TRBV7-9 and TRBJ2-7; TRBD1 is a possible D gene (6 bases). V lost 10 bases, J lost 5 bases, and 15 bases lay in between. The CDR3 runs to 12 residues. Germline CDR1 reads SEHNR; CDR2 reads FQNEAQ (reference sequence). Here the CDR3 reads CAINDRLNEQYF. In nucleotides, the CDR3 is TGTGCCATCAACGACAGGCTGAACGAGCAGTACTTC.